A selection of T cell receptor beta chains follows, all from one sample in a study of breast tumors, draining lymph nodes, adjacent tissues. TCRdb reprocessed the multiplex PCR reads with MiXCR, giving one entry per CDR3 protein. The sample lists about 200,000 distinct CDR3 sequences, around 33% occurring once. The sequencing sample was made of axillary lymph node tissue. The receptor source for this set is a female donor with breast cancer. Some clones in this sample may be carry-over from other donors' samples. Both conserved end residues are part of each CDR3. A D gene is named only where the DNA matches it firmly. For some rows the clone size is stated as once, few or many, or as a class when expanded; others skip it.

>TRBV6-1|-|-|TRBJ1-2
TGTGCCGGCAGTCACGGCGGTAGTGGGGATGGCTACACCTTC
CAGSHGGSGDGYTF
>TRBV11-2|-|-|TRBJ1-4
TGTGCCAGCAGGCCCGGGGGGCTGACTAATGAAAAACTGTTTTTT
CASRPGGLTNEKLFF
>TRBV19|many|TRBD2|TRBJ2-7
TGTGCCAGTAGCCCTTTCGCAGGGAGGGTCTACGAGCAGTACTTC
CASSPFAGRVYEQYF
>TRBV20-1|many|TRBD1|TRBJ1-5
TGCAGTGCTAGGCCCCGGACAGGGAATCAGCCCCAGCATTTT
CSARPRTGNQPQHF
>TRBV7-9|-|-|TRBJ1-5
TGTGCCAGCAGCTTGACTAGCGGGGTCGGGTATAGCAATCAGCCCCAGCATTTT
CASSLTSGVGYSNQPQHF
>TRBV19|many|TRBD2|TRBJ2-2
TGTGCCAGTAGTATTATAGCGGGTCCTGACACCGGGGAGCTGTTTTTT
CASSIIAGPDTGELFF
>TRBV6-2/TRBV6-3|few|TRBD2|TRBJ2-5
TGTGCCAGCAGTTACTCGGGGACTAGCGGGAGGTACCAAGAGACCCAGTACTTC
CASSYSGTSGRYQETQYF
>TRBV20-1|-|-|TRBJ2-2
TGCAGTGCTGGAGGGGGGGGAGGCACCGGGGAGCTGTTTTTT
CSAGGGGGTGELFF
>TRBV24-1|many|-|TRBJ2-3
TGTGCCACCCGGACGACGGACACAGATACGCAGTATTTT
CATRTTDTDTQYF
>TRBV10-1|-|TRBD1|TRBJ1-1
TGCGCCAGCAGTGAGACAGGGGGCTTGACTGAAGCTTTCTTT
CASSETGGLTEAFF
>TRBV20-1|many|-|TRBJ2-7
TGCAGCGCAGACAGCCCCACCTACGAGCAGTACTTC
CSADSPTYEQYF
>TRBV20-1|many|-|TRBJ1-5
TGCAGTGCAATTAGGGTAGGGAGGCGCAATCAGCCCCAGCATTTT
CSAIRVGRRNQPQHF
>TRBV7-9|many|-|TRBJ1-2
TGTGCCACCCAAGGCGACTATGGCTACACCTTC
CATQGDYGYTF
>TRBV3-1|many|-|TRBJ2-7
TGTGCCAGCAGTCCGGGGGGCGACGAGCAGTACTTC
CASSPGGDEQYF
>TRBV4-1|-|-|TRBJ1-6
TGCGCCAGCAGCCGGGATGAGTCACCCCTCCACTTT
CASSRDESPLHF
>TRBV10-3|many|-|TRBJ2-1
TGTGCCATCAGTGAGTCGGGAGGGACATACAATGAGCAGTTCTTC
CAISESGGTYNEQFF
>TRBV18|once|-|TRBJ1-5
TGTGCCAGCTCACCACGGGTTACTAATTGGGGTGGCAATCAGCCCCAGCATTTT
CASSPRVTNWGGNQPQHF
>TRBV5-6|many|TRBD1|TRBJ2-5
TGTGCCAGCAGCCTCGTGGGACAGGGGACCCAAGAGACCCAGTACTTC
CASSLVGQGTQETQYF
>TRBV9|many|-|TRBJ2-3
TGTGCCAGCAGCGAGAGACACGGACTCGAATCCACAGATACGCAGTATTTT
CASSERHGLESTDTQYF
>TRBV29-1|-|-|TRBJ2-1
TGCAGCTTACGAGGCGTCACAGGTCAGATAGTGAGCGGAAATGAGCAGTTCTTC
CSLRGVTGQIVSGNEQFF
>TRBV10-1|few|-|TRBJ2-5
TGCGCCAGCAGTGAGAGTGTGGGGCAAGAGACCCAGTACTTC
CASSESVGQETQYF
>TRBV6-6|-|TRBD2|TRBJ2-1
TGTGCCAGCAGCCCCCGGACTAGCGGGCCCTCCTACAATGAGCAGTTCTTC
CASSPRTSGPSYNEQFF
>TRBV11-2|-|-|TRBJ1-3
TGTGCCAGCAGCGGGGGGACTAGCAGCGCGAACACCATATATTTT
CASSGGTSSANTIYF
>TRBV13|many|TRBD2|TRBJ2-7
TGTGCCAGCAGCACTAGCGGGGGGGGCTACGAGCAGTACTTC
CASSTSGGGYEQYF
>TRBV11-2|many|TRBD1|TRBJ1-2
TGTGCCAGCAGCAATCCCAGGGCATCGGGACAGCTACAAAACTATGGCTACACCTTC
CASSNPRASGQLQNYGYTF
>TRBV7-9|many|-|TRBJ2-2
TGTGCCAGCAGCCAGAGCGGGAACACCGGGGAGCTGTTTTTT
CASSQSGNTGELFF
>TRBV29-1|-|TRBD2|TRBJ2-1
TGCAGCGTTCTTCTAGCGGGAGGGTCTGGCAATGAGCAGTTCTTC
CSVLLAGGSGNEQFF
>TRBV20-1|many|TRBD2|TRBJ2-3
TGCAGTGCTCAGACAGCGGGGGGAAGGGCAGATACGCAGTATTTT
CSAQTAGGRADTQYF
>TRBV28|-|TRBD1|TRBJ2-5
TGTGCCAGCAGTCCCCAGACAGGGGTGGGAGAGACCCAGTACTTC
CASSPQTGVGETQYF
>TRBV7-9|many|-|TRBJ1-1
TGTGCCAGCAGCTTCCCTCCCCCGAGGACTGAAGCTTTCTTT
CASSFPPPRTEAFF
>TRBV19|-|TRBD1|TRBJ2-6
TGTGCCGGTAGTGGCCCGGGACAGGGGGACAACGTCCTGACTTTC
CAGSGPGQGDNVLTF
>TRBV5-1|many|TRBD1|TRBJ1-2
TGCGCCAGCAGCTTGGGAGAAGGACAGGGAGCAGAAGGCTACACCTTC
CASSLGEGQGAEGYTF
>TRBV6-5|many|-|TRBJ1-2
TGTGCCAGCAGTTACTCAGGGAACTATGGCTACACCTTC
CASSYSGNYGYTF
>TRBV6-6|-|-|TRBJ1-1
TGTGCCAGCAGGCCAGCAACGGAATTGAAACGAGCTTTCTTT
CASRPATELKRAFF